This TCR beta chain was recovered during a study of blood T cell repertoires in COVID-19. Study-level background: The United States, Italy and Spain were the sources of the acute and convalescent COVID-19 samples. T cells, B-cell-depleted T cells, or PBMCs supplied cDNA or gDNA.

Using immunoSEQ multiplex PCR, the repertoire was profiled, and TCRdb retains in-frame clones only, with some absent. The data contain under 200,000 clones, about three quarters of them singletons. The CDR3 runs 14 residues. Germline V gene data show CDR1 as SEHNR and CDR2 as FQNEAQ (reference sequence). Trimming cost V 1 base and J 0 bases; bases outside gene matches: 0. The chain is built from TRBV7-9 and TRBJ2-7; 7 bases map to TRBD1. This sequence originates from a man aged 55 to 70 with acute or convalescent COVID-19. Sequencing was done on a sample of peripheral blood. The CDR3 DNA is TGTGCCAGCAGCTTAGGGGACAGCTCCTACGAGCAGTACTTC. Residues: CASSLGDSSYEQYF.